These T cell receptor beta chains were read from a single sample in a study of blood T cell repertoires in COVID-19. Sequenced by immunoSEQ multiplex PCR; TCRdb stores in-frame clones only, minus some. The sample yields about 40,000 clones, about 88% seen once. The sequenced sample consisted of peripheral blood. These receptors originate from a human donor in a cohort sampled during active COVID-19. The CDR3 runs from the conserved cysteine through the conserved F or W. A D gene is named only where the DNA matches it firmly. Clone size is not always given. Where it is, it says once, few, many or a class for expanded clones.

size	V	J	D	CDR3	DNA
NA	TRBV5-5	TRBJ1-5	TRBD1	CASSWGQGGNQPQHF	TGTGCCAGCAGCTGGGGACAGGGGGGCAATCAGCCCCAGCATTTT
NA	TRBV19	TRBJ2-2	TRBD2	CASSSSSGGTGELFF	TGTGCCAGTAGTTCGAGTAGCGGGGGAACCGGGGAGCTGTTTTTT
NA	TRBV5-1	TRBJ2-1	TRBD1	CASSTQAGTANNEQFF	TGCGCCAGCAGTACACAAGCCGGGACAGCGAACAATGAGCAGTTCTTC
NA	TRBV3-1/TRBV3-2	TRBJ1-1	NA	CASRTRGNTEAFF	TGTGCCAGCAGGACCAGGGGGAACACTGAAGCTTTCTTT
NA	TRBV9	TRBJ2-5	TRBD2	CASSVGSGGAAETQYF	TGTGCCAGCAGCGTTGGTAGCGGGGGGGCCGCTGAGACCCAGTACTTC
few	TRBV10-1	TRBJ2-7	TRBD1	CASSPSGTGGYEQYF	TGCGCCAGCAGTCCGTCCGGGACAGGGGGCTACGAGCAGTACTTC
NA	TRBV9	TRBJ2-5	NA	CASSVGFRGSETQYF	TGTGCCAGCAGCGTAGGTTTTCGGGGTTCAGAGACCCAGTACTTC
NA	TRBV18	TRBJ1-2	NA	CASSPPLLGGIPYGYTF	TGTGCCAGCTCACCACCCTTACTGGGAGGGATTCCCTATGGCTACACCTTC
NA	TRBV5-4	TRBJ1-2	NA	CASSSPIRGFYGYTF	TGTGCCAGCAGCTCCCCGATTCGGGGTTTCTATGGCTACACCTTC
NA	TRBV10-1	TRBJ2-3	TRBD2	CASSGTSGVRWPQYF	TGCGCCAGCAGCGGGACTAGCGGGGTAAGGTGGCCGCAGTATTTT
NA	TRBV19	TRBJ2-3	TRBD2	CASSTKVAGYTDTQYF	TGTGCCAGTAGTACGAAGGTAGCGGGGTACACAGATACGCAGTATTTT
NA	TRBV5-5	TRBJ1-4	NA	CASSIQGSIIATNEKLFF	TGTGCCAGCAGCATACAGGGATCAATTATTGCAACTAATGAAAAACTGTTTTTT
NA	TRBV4-1	TRBJ2-5	NA	CASSQDGYGDGLETQYF	TGCGCCAGCAGCCAAGATGGGTACGGGGATGGACTGGAGACCCAGTACTTC
NA	TRBV19	TRBJ2-7	TRBD1	CASSTGQGAYEQYF	TGTGCCAGTAGTACGGGACAGGGGGCCTACGAGCAGTACTTC
NA	TRBV7-9	TRBJ2-3	NA	CASSLERATDTQYF	TGTGCCAGCAGCTTAGAGAGAGCCACAGATACGCAGTATTTT
NA	TRBV14	TRBJ1-6	NA	CASSHTGRRNSPLHF	TGTGCCAGCAGCCATACAGGGAGACGAAATTCACCCCTCCACTTT
NA	TRBV12-3/TRBV12-4	TRBJ2-7	TRBD2	CASRGTSVEQYF	TGTGCCAGCAGGGGGACTAGCGTTGAGCAGTACTTC
NA	TRBV3-1/TRBV3-2	TRBJ2-1	NA	CASSPRLGESEQFF	TGTGCCAGCAGCCCCAGACTAGGGGAGAGTGAGCAGTTCTTC
NA	TRBV2	TRBJ1-2	NA	CASQSTIYGYTF	TGTGCCAGTCAGTCGACAATCTATGGCTACACCTTC
NA	TRBV2	TRBJ1-2	TRBD1	CASSVTGGGYGYTF	TGTGCCAGCAGCGTGACAGGGGGCGGGTATGGCTACACCTTC
NA	TRBV5-1	TRBJ2-3	NA	CASRAGQQYF	TGCGCCAGCAGAGCGGGTCAGCAGTATTTT
once	TRBV9	TRBJ2-2	TRBD2	CASSVGWLAGVETGELFF	TGTGCCAGCAGCGTAGGATGGCTAGCGGGGGTGGAAACCGGGGAGCTGTTTTTT
NA	TRBV6-1	TRBJ1-2	NA	CASSDIGAANYGYTF	TGTGCCAGCAGTGACATAGGGGCCGCGAACTATGGCTACACCTTC
NA	TRBV15	TRBJ1-2	TRBD1	CATSRRTGDYGYTF	TGTGCCACCAGCAGAAGGACAGGGGACTATGGCTACACCTTC
NA	TRBV6-5	TRBJ2-1	NA	CASRTPGIHNEQFF	TGTGCCAGCAGGACCCCGGGGATCCACAATGAGCAGTTCTTC
NA	TRBV30	TRBJ2-2	NA	CAWSAGELFF	TGTGCCTGGAGCGCCGGGGAGCTGTTTTTT
NA	TRBV7-9	TRBJ2-7	TRBD2	CASSLYSGGKYEQYF	TGTGCCAGCAGCTTATACAGCGGGGGGAAGTACGAGCAGTACTTC
NA	TRBV30	TRBJ2-1	TRBD2	CAWRTERGPIYNEQFF	TGTGCCTGGAGGACCGAGCGGGGGCCTATCTACAATGAGCAGTTCTTC